This T cell receptor (beta chain) was sequenced during a study of chemoradiotherapy in HPV16-positive cancers. As for the study in general: A couple of HPV16-positive patients' cells yielded candidate HPV-specific clones and common motifs. Overall study results and limits: HPV-specific T cells were functionally defined from only two HPV16-positive patients. In HPV16-positive patients, HPV-responsive T-cell expansion tracked better recurrence-free survival.

The method was immunoSEQ multiplex PCR; TCRdb's version includes in-frame clones alone and lacks a portion of them. The profile covers approximately 11,000 clones, with 65% to 85% appearing a single time and less than 8.5% taken by the ten largest. Trimming cost V 8 bases and J 2 bases, with 12 bases left between them. The CDR3 length is 13 residues. Germline values: CDR1 LNHDA, CDR2 SQIVND (reference sequence). With respect to this clone: The antigen is not known.

This clonotype was obtained from a human donor with HPV-associated anogenital cancer. The specimen was collected from a patient who underwent chemoradiotherapy. The rearrangement links TRBV19 to TRBJ1-1, with a possible D match to TRBD1 (6 bases). The CDR3 here is CASAQGSNTEAFF. The CDR3 DNA is TGTGCCAGTGCACAGGGTTCAAACACTGAAGCTTTCTTT.